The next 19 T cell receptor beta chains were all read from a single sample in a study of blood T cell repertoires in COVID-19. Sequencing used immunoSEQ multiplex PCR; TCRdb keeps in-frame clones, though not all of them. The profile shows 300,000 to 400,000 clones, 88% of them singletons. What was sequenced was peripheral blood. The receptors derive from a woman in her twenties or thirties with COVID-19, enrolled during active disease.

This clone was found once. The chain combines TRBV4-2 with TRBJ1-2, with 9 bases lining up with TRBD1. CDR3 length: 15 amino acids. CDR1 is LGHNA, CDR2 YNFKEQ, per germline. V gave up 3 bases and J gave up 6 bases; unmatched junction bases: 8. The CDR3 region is CASSHGQGNRDGYTF. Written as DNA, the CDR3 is TGTGCCAGCAGCCATGGACAGGGGAATCGTGATGGCTACACCTTC.

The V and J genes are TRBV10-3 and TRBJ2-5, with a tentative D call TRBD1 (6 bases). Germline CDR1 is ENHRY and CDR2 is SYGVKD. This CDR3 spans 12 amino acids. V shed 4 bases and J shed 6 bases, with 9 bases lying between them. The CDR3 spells CAISGQGKTQYF. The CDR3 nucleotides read TGTGCCATCAGTGGGCAGGGGAAGACCCAGTACTTC.

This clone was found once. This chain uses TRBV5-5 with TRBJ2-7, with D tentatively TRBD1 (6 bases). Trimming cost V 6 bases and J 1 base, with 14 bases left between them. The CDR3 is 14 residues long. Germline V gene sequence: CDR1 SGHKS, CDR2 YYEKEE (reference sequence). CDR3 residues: CASNLHRDSYEQYF. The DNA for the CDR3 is TGTGCCAGCAACCTACACAGGGATTCCTACGAGCAGTACTTC.

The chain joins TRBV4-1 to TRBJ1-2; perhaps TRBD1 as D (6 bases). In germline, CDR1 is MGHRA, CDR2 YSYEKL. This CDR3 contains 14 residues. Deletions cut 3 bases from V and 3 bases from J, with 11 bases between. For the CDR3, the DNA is TGCGCCAGCAGCCAGGGGACATTCTACTATGGCTACACCTTC. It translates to CASSQGTFYYGYTF.

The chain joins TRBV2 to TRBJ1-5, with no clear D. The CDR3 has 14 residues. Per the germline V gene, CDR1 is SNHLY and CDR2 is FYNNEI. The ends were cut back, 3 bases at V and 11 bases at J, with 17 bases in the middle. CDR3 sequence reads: CASSEEASIGTQHF. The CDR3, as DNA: TGTGCCAGCAGTGAGGAGGCTTCCATCGGGACCCAGCATTTT.

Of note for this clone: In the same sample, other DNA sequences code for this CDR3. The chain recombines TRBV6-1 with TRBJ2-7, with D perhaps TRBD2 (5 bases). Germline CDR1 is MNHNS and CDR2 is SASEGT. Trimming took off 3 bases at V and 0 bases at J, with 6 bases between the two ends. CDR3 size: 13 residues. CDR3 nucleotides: TGTGCCAGCAGTGAGGGAGACTCCTACGAGCAGTACTTC. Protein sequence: CASSEGDSYEQYF.

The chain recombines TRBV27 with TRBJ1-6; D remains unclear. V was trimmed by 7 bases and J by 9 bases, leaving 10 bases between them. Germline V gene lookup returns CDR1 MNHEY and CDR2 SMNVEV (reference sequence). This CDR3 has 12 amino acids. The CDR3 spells CASKEGGSPLHF. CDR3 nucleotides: TGTGCCAGCAAAGAGGGAGGTTCACCCCTCCACTTT.

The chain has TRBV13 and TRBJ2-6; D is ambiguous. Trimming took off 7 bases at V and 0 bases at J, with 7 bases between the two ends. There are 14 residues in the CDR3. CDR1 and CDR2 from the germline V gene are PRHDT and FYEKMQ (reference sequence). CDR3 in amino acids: CASTLRSGANVLTF. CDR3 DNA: TGTGCCAGCACCCTCCGCTCTGGGGCCAACGTCCTGACTTTC.

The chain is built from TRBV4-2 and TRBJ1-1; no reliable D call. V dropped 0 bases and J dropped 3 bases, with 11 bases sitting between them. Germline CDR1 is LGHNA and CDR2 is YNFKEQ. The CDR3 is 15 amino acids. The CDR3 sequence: CASSQDRGRYTEAFF. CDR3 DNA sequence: TGTGCCAGCAGCCAAGATCGGGGTCGGTACACTGAAGCTTTCTTT.

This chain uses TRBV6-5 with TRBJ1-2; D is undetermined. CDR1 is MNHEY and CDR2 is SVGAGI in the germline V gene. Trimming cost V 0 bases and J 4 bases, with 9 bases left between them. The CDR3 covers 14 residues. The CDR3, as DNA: TGTGCCAGCAGTTACTCGCCCGGGAGCTATGGCTACACCTTC. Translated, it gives CASSYSPGSYGYTF.

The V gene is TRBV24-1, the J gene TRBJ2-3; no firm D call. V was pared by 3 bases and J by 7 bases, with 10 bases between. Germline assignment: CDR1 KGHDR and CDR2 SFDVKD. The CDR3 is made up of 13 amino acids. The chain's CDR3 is CATSDPRGNTQYF. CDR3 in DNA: TGTGCCACCAGTGATCCCCGAGGAAATACGCAGTATTTT.

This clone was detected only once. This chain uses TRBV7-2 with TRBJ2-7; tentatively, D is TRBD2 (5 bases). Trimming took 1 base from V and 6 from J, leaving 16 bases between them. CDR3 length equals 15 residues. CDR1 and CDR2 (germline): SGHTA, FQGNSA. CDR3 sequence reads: CASSLVVAFSGEQYV. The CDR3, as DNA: TGTGCCAGCAGCTTAGTAGTAGCCTTCAGCGGCGAGCAGTACGTC.

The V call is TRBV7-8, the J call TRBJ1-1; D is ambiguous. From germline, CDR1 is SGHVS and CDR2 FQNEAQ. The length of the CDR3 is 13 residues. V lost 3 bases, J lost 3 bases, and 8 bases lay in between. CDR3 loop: CASSFSGYTEAFF. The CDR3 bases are TGTGCCAGCAGCTTTTCGGGGTACACTGAAGCTTTCTTT.

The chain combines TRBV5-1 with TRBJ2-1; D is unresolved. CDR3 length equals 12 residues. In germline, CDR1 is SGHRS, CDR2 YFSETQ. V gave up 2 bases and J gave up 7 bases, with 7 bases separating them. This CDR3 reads CASSLTTNEQFF. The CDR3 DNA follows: TGCGCCAGCAGCTTAACTACAAATGAGCAGTTCTTC.

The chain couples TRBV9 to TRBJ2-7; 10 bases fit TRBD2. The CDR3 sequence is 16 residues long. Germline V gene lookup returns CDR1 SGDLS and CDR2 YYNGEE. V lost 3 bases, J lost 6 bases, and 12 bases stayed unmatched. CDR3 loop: CASSGPLAGGQGEQYF. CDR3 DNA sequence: TGTGCCAGCAGCGGGCCCTTAGCGGGGGGCCAGGGCGAGCAGTACTTC.

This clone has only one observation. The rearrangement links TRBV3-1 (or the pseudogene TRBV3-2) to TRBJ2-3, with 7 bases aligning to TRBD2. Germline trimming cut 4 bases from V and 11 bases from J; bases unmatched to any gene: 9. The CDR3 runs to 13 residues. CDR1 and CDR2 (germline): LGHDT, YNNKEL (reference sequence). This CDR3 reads CASSLARGERQYF. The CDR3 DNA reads TGTGCCAGCAGCCTCGCCCGGGGGGAGCGGCAGTATTTT.

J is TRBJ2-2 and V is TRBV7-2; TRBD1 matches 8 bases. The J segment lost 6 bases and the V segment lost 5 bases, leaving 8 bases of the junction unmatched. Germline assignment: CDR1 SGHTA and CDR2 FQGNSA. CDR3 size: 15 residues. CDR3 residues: CASSGRTGLAGELFF. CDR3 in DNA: TGTGCCAGCAGCGGGAGGACAGGGTTGGCCGGGGAGCTGTTTTTT.

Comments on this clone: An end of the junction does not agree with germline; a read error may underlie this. DNA for the CDR3: TGCGCCAGCAGCGCGGGACAGGGAAATAATCCACCCCTCCACTTT. Translating gives CASSAGQGNNPPLHF. The chain has TRBV5-1 and TRBJ1-6; 9 bases are a match to TRBD1. The CDR3 runs 15 residues. CDR1 is SGHRS and CDR2 is YFSETQ in the germline V gene.

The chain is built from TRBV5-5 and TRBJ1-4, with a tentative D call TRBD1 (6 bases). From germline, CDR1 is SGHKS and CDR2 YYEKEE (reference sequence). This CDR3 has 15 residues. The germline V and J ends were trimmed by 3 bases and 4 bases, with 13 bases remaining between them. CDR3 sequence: CASSSRDILNEKLFF. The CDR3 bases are TGTGCCAGCAGCTCACGGGACATCCTTAATGAAAAACTGTTTTTT.